The 12 T cell receptor beta chains in this list originate from one sample, sequenced in a study of blood T cells in healthy people across ages. For the second PCR, which ran for about 6 to 11 cycles, a sample-barcoded 5' primer and a J-beta primer mix were used. TCRdb re-called the 5' RACE reads through MiXCR, storing one row per CDR3 protein. This sample has 1.5 million to 2 million distinct CDR3 sequences, with over 25% found just once. The sample was blood. Receptors originate from a woman aged 25 to 39 in good health.

This clonotype was counted between two and nine times. The chain is built from TRBV20-1 and TRBJ2-3, with D tentatively TRBD2 (7 bases). CDR1 DFQATT and CDR2 SNEGSKA come from the germline V gene (reference sequence). CDR3 length equals 12 residues. The CDR3 sequence is CTVGGLTDTQYF. The CDR3 DNA is TGCACGGTGGGGGGGCTTACAGATACGCAGTATTTT.

The sample holds many counts of this clonotype. V gene TRBV20-1 combines with J gene TRBJ2-7; D possibly matches TRBD1 or TRBD2 (5 bases each). Germline loops: CDR1 DFQATT, CDR2 SNEGSKA (reference sequence). V dropped 0 bases and J dropped 2 bases, with 14 bases sitting between them. This CDR3 has 15 residues. CDR3 coding DNA: TGCAGTGCTAGAGACCGGGACGGAACCCCCTACGAGCAGTACTTC. Its protein is CSARDRDGTPYEQYF.

Only a few counts were recorded for this clonotype. This chain links TRBV7-2 with TRBJ1-2; a possible D gene is TRBD1 (5 bases). The germline V gene has CDR1 SGHTA and CDR2 FQGNSA. The V end was cut by 5 bases, the J end by 6 bases, with 16 bases between. The CDR3 has 14 residues. CDR3 sequence (DNA): TGTGCCAGCAGCAAGTGGGAATTAGGGGATGGCTACACCTTC. Residues: CASSKWELGDGYTF.

Many counts were recorded for this clonotype. The rearrangement joins TRBV7-2 to TRBJ1-4, with unresolved D. The ends were cut back, 5 bases at V and 4 bases at J, with 11 bases in the middle. Germline V gene data show CDR1 as SGHTA and CDR2 as FQGNSA. The CDR3 runs 14 residues. The CDR3 loop reads CASSPQSSNEKLFF. The CDR3 region has the DNA TGTGCCAGCAGCCCACAGTCGAGTAATGAAAAACTGTTTTTT.

V usage is TRBV20-1 and J usage is TRBJ2-1; TRBD2 matches at 10 bases. The V gene's germline CDR1 is DFQATT and CDR2 SNEGSKA (reference sequence). This CDR3 is built from 15 residues. V trimming: 8 bases; J trimming: 10 bases; junction bases outside the gene matches: 17. The CDR3 protein is CSLSDEGLAFGEQFF. In nucleotides, the CDR3 is TGCAGTCTAAGTGACGAGGGACTAGCGTTTGGGGAGCAGTTCTTC.

Notes on this clonotype: The junction and the germline gene differ at one end; a read error may be behind it. V and J are TRBV7-9 and TRBJ2-2; D might be TRBD2 (6 bases). The CDR3 length is 12 residues. Looked up from germline, CDR1 is SEHNR and CDR2 is FQNEAQ (reference sequence). The chain's CDR3 is CASREGTGELVF. CDR3 nucleotides: TGTGCCAGCAGGGAGGGAACCGGGGAGCTGGTTTTT.

The genes are TRBV21-1 and TRBJ1-2. TRBV21-1 is an annotated pseudogene. The CDR3 covers 15 residues. The CDR3 reads CASSEHRSLNYGYTF. CDR3 coding DNA: TGTGCCAGCAGCGAACACAGAAGTTTAAACTATGGCTACACCTTC.

The chain carries TRBV6-1 and TRBJ1-1; the match to TRBD1 covers 8 bases. The CDR3 sequence is 13 residues long. V lost 4 bases, J lost 10 bases, and 8 bases stayed unmatched. Germline V lookup: CDR1 MNHNS, CDR2 SASEGT. In nucleotides, the CDR3 is TGTGCCAGCAGTGTCGGACAGGGTCATCGAGCTTTCTTT. The encoded protein is CASSVGQGHRAFF.

In regard to this clonotype: This clone may be a read error of a much larger clone one base away. The rearrangement uses TRBV6-5 and TRBJ2-1, with D possibly TRBD1 on 6 matching bases. The V end lost 6 bases, the J end lost 13 bases, and 16 bases lay between the germline ends. Germline V CDR1 and CDR2: MNHEY, SVGAGI. This CDR3 region has 12 residues. CDR3 nucleotides: TGTGCCAGCAGCTCGGGACATTCGGACCAGTTCTTC. This codes for CASSSGHSDQFF.

The chain has TRBV7-2 and TRBJ2-3; 8 nucleotides agree with TRBD1. Germline V gene data show CDR1 as SGHTA and CDR2 as FQGNSA. V gave up 1 base and J gave up 0 bases; unmatched junction bases: 6. The CDR3 totals 17 residues. CDR3 region: CASSLVYGTGSTDTQYF. The CDR3 DNA reads as TGTGCCAGCAGCTTAGTTTACGGGACAGGAAGCACAGATACGCAGTATTTT.

A remark on this clonotype: A much larger clone sits a single nucleotide away, making a read error possible. The rearrangement joins TRBV27 to TRBJ2-5; 7 nucleotides match TRBD2. The CDR3 runs 15 residues. Germline V CDR1 and CDR2: MNHEY, SMNVEV (reference sequence). V lost 11 bases and J lost 1; bases outside the gene matches: 13. CDR3 sequence (DNA): TGTGCCGCCCAAGATCCGGGAGGTTCCCAAGAGACCCAGTACTTC. Amino acid sequence: CAAQDPGGSQETQYF.

With respect to this clonotype: One end of the junction fails to match germline, which may point to a read error. The chain combines TRBV15 with TRBJ2-5; D might be TRBD2 (6 bases). The germline V gene encodes CDR1 LNHNV and CDR2 YYDKDF (reference sequence). The CDR3 spans 14 residues. CDR3 nucleotides: TGTGCCACCACCAGAGGGTGGGGGGATGAGACCCAGTACTTC. Translated: CATTRGWGDETQYF.